This T cell receptor beta chain was sequenced for a study of blood T cell repertoires in COVID-19. Background on the study: The origin of the acute and convalescent COVID-19 samples was the United States, Italy and Spain.

Clones were sequenced by immunoSEQ multiplex PCR, and TCRdb holds only the in-frame ones, with some missing. The sample lists tens of thousands of clones, just under 80% occurring once. Germline loops: CDR1 MNHEY, CDR2 SVGAGI. J lost 3 bases, V lost 6 bases, and 8 bases had no gene match. CDR3 length: 15 amino acids. The sample consisted of peripheral blood. The TCR was taken from a man of 80 years or more with acute or convalescent COVID-19. The V call is TRBV6-5, the J call TRBJ2-1; 7 bases align to TRBD1. CDR3 in DNA: TGTGCCAGCAGCAAAGACAGGGATCGCTACAATGAGCAGTTCTTC. This translates into CASSKDRDRYNEQFF.